This T cell receptor beta chain was sequenced in a study of vaccination effects on CD4 cells after COVID-19. As regards this clone: Its target is unknown.

The protocol was immunoSEQ multiplex PCR, while the TCRdb copy is restricted to in-frame clones and leaves out a portion. The data show nearly 50,000 clones, about 76% seen once. Following 10 days of culture, CD4+ T cells were isolated. SARS-CoV-2 infected the person between March and December 2020, as confirmed by PCR. All participants had two doses of either the BNT162b2 or mRNA-1273 vaccine. This sequence was found in a human donor who had a prior SARS-CoV-2 infection. The source was CD4+ T cells from PBMCs cultured without peptide, collected after COVID-19 vaccination.

The CDR3 loop is CASSQEYTSYEQYF. The CDR3 DNA reads TGTGCCAGCAGCCAAGAGTACACCTCCTACGAGCAGTACTTC. The genes are TRBV3-1 (or the pseudogene TRBV3-2) and TRBJ2-7; D not certain. The CDR3 sequence is 14 residues long. Trimming removed 0 bases at V and 0 bases at J, with 6 bases between. CDR1 LGHDT and CDR2 YNNKEL come from the germline V gene (reference sequence).